This is a list of T cell receptor beta chains from one sample in a study of PD-1 blockade in mismatch repair-deficient tumors. Libraries were prepared by immunoSEQ multiplex PCR; TCRdb keeps only in-frame clonotypes and omits some of them. This sample yields approximately 80,000 clones, of which 65% to 85% are seen a single time; around 5.1% belongs to the top ten. The sequencing here drew on peripheral blood, taken 44 weeks after starting pembrolizumab. These receptor sequences come from an adult with mismatch repair-deficient cancer. The CDR3 runs from the conserved cysteine through the conserved F or W. The D gene is left open where the match is weak. Clone sizes are given selectively: once, few, many, or a class where the clone is expanded.

v_gene	d_gene	j_gene	abundance	CDR3nt	CDR3aa
TRBV13	TRBD2	TRBJ2-1	NA	TGTGCCAGCAGCTCACCAGCGGGGGGGACTAGTGAGGAGAATGAGCAGTTCTTC	CASSSPAGGTSEENEQFF
TRBV19	NA	TRBJ2-7	few	TGTGCCAGTAGTATCGGAGAGGGTCAAACCTACGAGCAGTACTTC	CASSIGEGQTYEQYF
TRBV7-9	TRBD2	TRBJ2-5	NA	TGTGCCAGCAGCTTAAAGGGACTAGCGACAAAAGAGACCCAGTACTTC	CASSLKGLATKETQYF
TRBV30	TRBD2	TRBJ2-2	NA	TGTGCCTGGAGAGAGACTAGCGGGGTACGACGCGGGGAGCTGTTTTTT	CAWRETSGVRRGELFF
TRBV7-2	NA	TRBJ1-5	NA	TGTGCCAGCAGTCGAGACCTCTCTTACAATCAGCCCCAGCATTTT	CASSRDLSYNQPQHF
TRBV15	TRBD2	TRBJ2-2	once	TGTGCCACCAGCAGATCCGGGGGGGCGGGGAACGGGGAGCTGTTTTTT	CATSRSGGAGNGELFF
TRBV6-1	NA	TRBJ1-5	few	TGTGCCAGCAGTGAAATGGATCAGCCCCAGCATTTT	CASSEMDQPQHF
TRBV6-5	TRBD1	TRBJ1-5	NA	TGTGCCAGCAGACCCTCACAGGGGGCGGGTCAGCCCCAGCATTTT	CASRPSQGAGQPQHF
TRBV29-1	NA	TRBJ1-1	NA	TGCAGCGTTGCTAGGGGGAACACTGAAGCTTTCTTT	CSVARGNTEAFF
TRBV6-6	NA	TRBJ2-7	NA	TGTGCCAGCAGTGCCTCGGCCCCTTACGAGCAGTACTTC	CASSASAPYEQYF
TRBV28	NA	TRBJ1-1	NA	TGTGCCAGCAGTTTAAACCAGGGTACTGGGACTGAAGCTTTCTTT	CASSLNQGTGTEAFF
TRBV2	NA	TRBJ2-5	NA	TGTGCCAGCAGGCCAGGGACACTAGAGACCCAGTACTTC	CASRPGTLETQYF
TRBV7-9	NA	TRBJ1-3	NA	TGTGCCAGCAGCTCCGCTAGAGACGTTGGAAACACCATATATTTT	CASSSARDVGNTIYF
TRBV9	NA	TRBJ1-1	few	TGTGCCAGCAGCCCTCCCGGTCAGGAAGCTTTCTTT	CASSPPGQEAFF
TRBV5-1	NA	TRBJ2-2	NA	TGCGCCAGCAGCTCTAACTCGGCGAACACCGGGGAGCTGTTTTTT	CASSSNSANTGELFF
TRBV27	NA	TRBJ1-1	NA	TGTGCCAGCAGTTTAAAGGAATACACTGAAGCTTTCTTT	CASSLKEYTEAFF
TRBV2	TRBD1	TRBJ1-5	NA	TGTGCCAGCGGAGGGGGCAGGGGCGGCAATCAGCCCCAGCATTTT	CASGGGRGGNQPQHF
TRBV30	TRBD2	TRBJ2-1	NA	TGTGCCTGGAGTGTAGGGCTAGCGGGAAAAAATGAGCAGTTCTTC	CAWSVGLAGKNEQFF
TRBV5-4	TRBD2	TRBJ2-5	NA	TGTGCCAGCAGCTCCGTGGCGGGAGCCGAGACCCAGTACTTC	CASSSVAGAETQYF
TRBV10-1	NA	TRBJ1-1	few	TGCGCCAGCAGTGACTCTCTTCGGGGGACTGAAGCTTTCTTT	CASSDSLRGTEAFF